The 32 T cell receptor beta chains reported below all come from one sample, sequenced in a study of identifying expanded T cells in peripheral blood. Repertoires were generated with immunoSEQ multiplex PCR, while TCRdb's copy carries only in-frame clones and drops some. Among about 100,000 clones listed, around 85% were seen once. The source material was blood. All receptors come from a person between 18 and 75 years old in good health.

This chain connects TRBV28 to TRBJ2-1; the D gene is possibly TRBD2 (6 bases). Trimming stripped 4 bases from V and 0 bases from J, with 16 bases between. This CDR3 region has 17 residues. Germline loops: CDR1 MDHEN, CDR2 SYDVKM. The CDR3 DNA reads TGTGCCAGCAGTTCCTACAGGCGGGGTCTCTCCTACAATGAGCAGTTCTTC. It encodes CASSSYRRGLSYNEQFF.

The chain combines TRBV11-2 with TRBJ2-6; 9 positions agree with TRBD1. From germline, CDR1 is SGHAT and CDR2 FQNNGV. The CDR3 contains 16 residues. V trimming: 5 bases; J trimming: 4 bases; junction bases outside the gene matches: 6. CDR3 nucleotides: TGTGCCAGCAGCCGGACAGGGGCGGGCGGGGCCAACGTCCTGACTTTC. The encoded protein is CASSRTGAGGANVLTF.

The chain carries TRBV15 and TRBJ1-1; maybe TRBD1 (5 bases). In germline, CDR1 is LNHNV, CDR2 YYDKDF (reference sequence). The CDR3 extends over 14 amino acids. V was cut by 0 bases and J by 6 bases, with 11 bases left in between. This chain's CDR3 is CATSRDGWGAEAFF. The CDR3 nucleotides are TGTGCCACCAGCAGAGACGGGTGGGGGGCTGAAGCTTTCTTT.

The chain uses TRBV10-1 and TRBJ2-5; TRBD1 agrees at 7 bases. Germline V lookup: CDR1 WNHNN, CDR2 SYGVQD (reference sequence). V lost 10 bases, J lost 1 base, and 6 bases stayed unmatched. The CDR3 runs to 13 residues. The CDR3 spells CATSGQVQETQYF. CDR3 DNA sequence: TGCGCCACCTCTGGACAGGTCCAAGAGACCCAGTACTTC.

This clone was found once. The chain recombines TRBV16 with TRBJ2-7; D not resolved. Germline V gene sequence: CDR1 KGHSY, CDR2 FQNENV. V was pared by 4 bases and J by 7 bases, with 11 bases between. The CDR3 extends over 12 amino acids. In nucleotides, the CDR3 is TGTGCCAGCAGCCCCGGATGGGTTGAGCAGTACTTC. It codes for CASSPGWVEQYF.

The J gene is TRBJ1-1, the V gene TRBV20-1; TRBD1 aligns across 7 bases. The CDR3 runs 11 residues. V was pared by 6 bases and J by 6 bases, with 4 bases of the junction left unmatched. Germline lookup yields CDR1 DFQATT and CDR2 SNEGSKA (reference sequence). The CDR3: CSATGLAEAFF. CDR3 DNA sequence: TGCAGTGCGACAGGGCTCGCTGAAGCTTTCTTT.

This rearrangement joins TRBV5-6 to TRBJ2-7, with 7 bases that match TRBD2. The germline CDR1 and CDR2 sequences are SGHDT and YYEEEE. CDR3 length: 15 residues. Trimming at V came to 0 bases and at J to 9 bases, leaving 12 bases not matched to a gene. CDR3 nucleotide sequence: TGTGCCAGCAGCTTGGTTCTGGCGGGGGAAAGAGCGCAGTACTTC. This translates into CASSLVLAGERAQYF.

The rearrangement joins TRBV4-2 to TRBJ2-2; D gene ambiguous. This CDR3 is 16 amino acids long. Trimming cost V 5 bases and J 0 bases, with 13 bases left between them. The germline V gene encodes CDR1 LGHNA and CDR2 YNFKEQ. CDR3 region: CASSTPTTSNTGELFF. In nucleotides, the CDR3 is TGTGCCAGCAGCACCCCGACCACATCGAACACCGGGGAGCTGTTTTTT.

V and J are TRBV6-6 and TRBJ1-5, with D tentatively TRBD1 (5 bases). V was cut by 2 bases and J by 7 bases, with 18 bases left in between. CDR1 and CDR2 from the germline V gene are MNHNY and SVGAGI (reference sequence). CDR3 size: 16 residues. The DNA of the CDR3 is TGTGCCAGCAGTTACCCCCGGACACAAGGAGGGCAGCCCCAGCATTTT. Its translation: CASSYPRTQGGQPQHF.

The chain employs TRBV6-5 and TRBJ1-6, with unresolved D. Per germline, CDR1 MNHEY and CDR2 SVGAGI. Trimming shortened V by 6 bases and J by 7 bases, and 10 bases separated the two germline ends. This CDR3 is 13 amino acids long. CDR3 loop: CASRGAGNSPLHF. CDR3 nucleotide sequence: TGTGCCAGCAGGGGCGCGGGGAATTCACCCCTCCACTTT.

The V call is TRBV5-4, the J call TRBJ1-1; D is possibly TRBD1 (5 bases). Trimming cost V 1 base and J 8 bases, with 12 bases left between them. Germline-derived CDR1 and CDR2 are SGHNT and YYREEE (reference sequence). The CDR3 sequence is 13 residues long. CDR3 in amino acids: CASSLWGGVEAFF. DNA for the CDR3: TGTGCCAGCAGCTTGTGGGGGGGGGTCGAAGCTTTCTTT.

This clone was recorded a few times. J is TRBJ2-5 and V is TRBV4-3; a possible D gene is TRBD2 (6 bases). The V gene's germline CDR1 is LGHNA and CDR2 YSLEER. The V end lost 0 bases, the J end lost 8 bases, and 25 bases lay between the germline ends. This CDR3 contains 18 residues. Here the CDR3 reads CASSQDTTAGGTGVTQYF. The CDR3 DNA reads TGCGCCAGCAGCCAAGATACCACCGCCGGAGGGACGGGGGTTACCCAGTACTTC.

V usage is TRBV5-1 and J usage is TRBJ2-7; possibly TRBD2 for D (6 bases). Trimming pared 0 bases from V and 7 bases from J, leaving 17 bases between. Germline V gene sequence: CDR1 SGHRS, CDR2 YFSETQ. This CDR3 has 15 residues. Here the CDR3 DNA reads TGCGCCAGCAGCTTGGTAGCGGCCGGGGCTCGGGAGCAGTACTTC. Its translation is CASSLVAAGAREQYF.

A word on this clone: At one end, the junction sequence differs from germline, possibly due to a read error. The chain recombines TRBV27 with TRBJ2-7; the D gene is possibly TRBD2 (7 bases). The CDR3 is 15 residues long. Germline values: CDR1 MNHEY, CDR2 SMNVEV (reference sequence). DNA of the CDR3: TGTGCCACCAGTCAAAGGGGGGGGGCCTCCTACGAGCAGTACTTC. It is translated as CATSQRGGASYEQYF.

This chain uses TRBV18 with TRBJ2-7, with D maybe TRBD2 (6 bases). This CDR3 spans 14 amino acids. Germline assignment: CDR1 KGHSH and CDR2 LQKENI. The V end lost 2 bases, the J end lost 4 bases, and 12 bases lay between the germline ends. The CDR3 loop reads CASSPLGGVYEQYF. Here the CDR3 DNA reads TGTGCCAGCTCACCATTGGGCGGGGTGTACGAGCAGTACTTC.

The chain joins TRBV28 to TRBJ2-7; no reliable D call. V was shortened by 7 bases and J by 0 bases, with 13 bases between the two germline ends. The germline CDR1 and CDR2 sequences are MDHEN and SYDVKM. CDR3 size: 14 residues. The CDR3 reads CASTLIAGSYEQYF. The CDR3, as DNA: TGTGCCAGCACCCTCATTGCCGGCTCCTACGAGCAGTACTTC.

The V call is TRBV7-2, the J call TRBJ2-1; 8 bases fit TRBD2. Germline assignment: CDR1 SGHTA and CDR2 FQGNSA. Trimming removed 5 bases from V and 1 base from J; junction bases left unmatched: 7. CDR3 length equals 16 residues. In DNA, the CDR3 is TGTGCCAGCAGCCTTATAGCGGGGTTTTCCTACAATGAGCAGTTCTTC. Protein product: CASSLIAGFSYNEQFF.

The chain is built from TRBV19 and TRBJ2-1; D call uncertain. The V gene's germline CDR1 is LNHDA and CDR2 SQIVND (reference sequence). The ends were cut back, 4 bases at V and 0 bases at J, with 7 bases in the middle. This CDR3 region has 14 residues. CDR3 DNA: TGTGCCAGTAGTACCTTTAGCTCCTACAATGAGCAGTTCTTC. Its translation is CASSTFSSYNEQFF.

The V call is TRBV30, the J call TRBJ1-1, with no clear D. The CDR3 length is 13 residues. Germline V lookup: CDR1 GTSNPN, CDR2 SVGIG (reference sequence). V was trimmed by 4 bases and J by 2 bases, leaving 11 bases between them. The CDR3, as DNA: TGTGCCTGGAATCCGGGTCATAACACTGAAGCTTTCTTT. This translates into CAWNPGHNTEAFF. Full variable domain (remainder filled in from reference TRBV30 and TRBJ1-1): SQTIHQWPATLVQPVGSPLSLECTVEGTSNPNLYWYRQAAGRGLQLLFYSVGIGQISSEVPQNLSASRPQDRQFILSSKKLLLSDSGFYLCAWNPGHNTEAFFGQGTRLTVV.

The V gene is TRBV7-6, the J gene TRBJ1-3; unclear D gene. V lost 3 bases, J lost 11 bases, and 14 bases lay in between. The CDR3 sequence is 13 residues long. The germline gives CDR1 SGHVS, CDR2 FNYEAQ. This CDR3 reads CASSLNWGDAIYF. The CDR3 DNA sequence: TGTGCCAGCAGCTTGAACTGGGGAGATGCCATATATTTT.

The gene calls are TRBV6-5 and TRBJ2-1; tentative D call: TRBD1 (6 bases). V lost 6 bases to trimming and J lost 9 bases, with 12 bases between them. From germline, CDR1 is MNHEY and CDR2 SVGAGI. This CDR3 spans 12 amino acids. CDR3 in amino acids: CASSRQGFEQFF. The CDR3 DNA follows: TGTGCCAGCAGCCGGCAGGGGTTTGAGCAGTTCTTC.

This chain uses TRBV5-6 with TRBJ2-7; 11 bases line up with TRBD1. J was trimmed by 10 bases and V by 0 bases; bases with no gene match: 6. The CDR3 contains 14 residues. CDR1 is SGHDT, CDR2 YYEEEE, per germline. The CDR3 nucleotides are TGTGCCAGCAGCTTGGGTGGACAGGGGGCGCGACAGTACTTC. Its protein product is CASSLGGQGARQYF.

The gene calls are TRBV7-9 and TRBJ1-3; TRBD1 matches at 8 bases. Germline V gene sequence: CDR1 SEHNR, CDR2 FQNEAQ (reference sequence). CDR3 length: 17 residues. Germline trimming cut 2 bases from V and 1 base from J; bases unmatched to any gene: 7. This CDR3 is CASSLFATGVSGNTIYF. The CDR3 coding sequence is TGTGCCAGCAGCTTATTTGCGACAGGGGTTTCTGGAAACACCATATATTTT.

This clone occurred once. The chain employs TRBV6-1 and TRBJ2-7; weak D call: TRBD2 (5 bases). The CDR3 extends over 15 amino acids. V gave up 8 bases and J gave up 4 bases, with 21 bases separating them. The V gene's germline CDR1 is MNHNS and CDR2 SASEGT. The CDR3 DNA sequence: TGTGCCAGCCGGCAAACGCCGGCGGGTCCTTACGAGCAGTACTTC. Protein: CASRQTPAGPYEQYF.

The CDR3 here is CASSLTIVGSGTQYF. In nucleotides, the CDR3 is TGTGCCAGCAGCCTGACCATCGTAGGTAGCGGGACCCAGTACTTC. The rearrangement joins TRBV5-8 to TRBJ2-5, with D perhaps matching TRBD2 (6 bases). The CDR3 extends over 15 amino acids. Trimming stripped 4 bases from V and 7 bases from J, with 20 bases between. The germline gives CDR1 SGHTS, CDR2 YDEGEE.

This clone has just one count. V gene TRBV4-2 combines with J gene TRBJ2-3; the D gene could be TRBD1 or TRBD2 (6 bases each). The germline CDR1 and CDR2 sequences are LGHNA and YNFKEQ. Deletions cut 4 bases from V and 12 bases from J, with 20 bases between. This CDR3 is 14 amino acids long. The CDR3 coding sequence is TGTGCCAGCAGCCCGACCAGGGGCGGGGACGGCCAGTATTTT. It encodes CASSPTRGGDGQYF.

V gene TRBV2 combines with J gene TRBJ2-7, with 8 bases that match TRBD1. This CDR3 has 13 amino acids. Germline-derived CDR1 and CDR2 are SNHLY and FYNNEI. Trimming at V came to 6 bases and at J to 2 bases, leaving 3 bases not matched to a gene. CDR3 residues: CASSGQGPYEQYF. The CDR3 DNA is TGTGCCAGCAGCGGACAGGGACCCTACGAGCAGTACTTC.

The V gene is TRBV9, the J gene TRBJ2-1, with 12 bases identical to TRBD2. V was clipped by 3 bases and J by 5 bases; unmatched bases: 9. The CDR3 has 17 residues. Germline CDR1 is SGDLS and CDR2 is YYNGEE. The CDR3 loop reads CASSARLAGEHHNEQFF. The CDR3 region has the DNA TGTGCCAGCAGCGCTAGACTAGCGGGGGAGCATCACAATGAGCAGTTCTTC.

The chain combines TRBV27 with TRBJ2-5; tentative D call: TRBD2 (6 bases). Trimming left V 3 bases short and J 4 bases short, with 12 bases between. The CDR3 extends over 14 amino acids. Germline V gene sequence: CDR1 MNHEY, CDR2 SMNVEV (reference sequence). The chain's CDR3 is CASSFHGTSETQYF. DNA of the CDR3: TGTGCCAGCAGTTTCCACGGGACTTCAGAGACCCAGTACTTC.

The rearrangement joins TRBV5-1 to TRBJ2-1; no clear D gene. V was clipped by 4 bases and J by 15 bases, with 17 bases between them. CDR3 length equals 12 residues. Germline V gives CDR1 SGHRS, CDR2 YFSETQ. CDR3 bases: TGCGCCAGCAGCCCCCGAGGTCGATTTTGGTTCTTC. Translated, it gives CASSPRGRFWFF.

This rearrangement joins TRBV7-2 to TRBJ2-5, with D unclear. Germline values: CDR1 SGHTA, CDR2 FQGNSA. Trimming removed 5 bases from V and 1 base from J, with 8 bases in between. This CDR3 spans 13 amino acids. CDR3 in amino acids: CASSRRFQETQYF. In DNA form, the CDR3 reads TGTGCCAGCAGCCGACGGTTCCAAGAGACCCAGTACTTC.

The chain employs TRBV5-6 and TRBJ2-7, with D possibly TRBD2 on 5 matching bases. CDR3 length: 14 residues. Trimming left V 4 bases short and J 6 bases short, with 17 bases between. Germline assignment: CDR1 SGHDT and CDR2 YYEEEE. CDR3 in amino acids: CASSPFLGSREQYF. CDR3 nucleotide sequence: TGTGCCAGCAGCCCCTTTCTTGGGAGTCGCGAGCAGTACTTC.